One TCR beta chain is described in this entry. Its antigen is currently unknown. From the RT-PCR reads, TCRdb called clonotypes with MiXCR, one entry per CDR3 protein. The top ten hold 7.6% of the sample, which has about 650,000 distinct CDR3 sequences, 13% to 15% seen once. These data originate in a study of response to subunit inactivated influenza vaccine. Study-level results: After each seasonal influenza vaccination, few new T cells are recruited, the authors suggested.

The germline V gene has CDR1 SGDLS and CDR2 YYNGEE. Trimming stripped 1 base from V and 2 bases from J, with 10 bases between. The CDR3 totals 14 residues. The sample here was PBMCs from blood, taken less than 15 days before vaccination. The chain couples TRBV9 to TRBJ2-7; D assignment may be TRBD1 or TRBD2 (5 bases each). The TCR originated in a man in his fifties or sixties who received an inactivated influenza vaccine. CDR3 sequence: CASSVNSGPYEQYF. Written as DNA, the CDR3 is TGTGCCAGCAGCGTAAATTCGGGACCCTACGAGCAGTACTTC.